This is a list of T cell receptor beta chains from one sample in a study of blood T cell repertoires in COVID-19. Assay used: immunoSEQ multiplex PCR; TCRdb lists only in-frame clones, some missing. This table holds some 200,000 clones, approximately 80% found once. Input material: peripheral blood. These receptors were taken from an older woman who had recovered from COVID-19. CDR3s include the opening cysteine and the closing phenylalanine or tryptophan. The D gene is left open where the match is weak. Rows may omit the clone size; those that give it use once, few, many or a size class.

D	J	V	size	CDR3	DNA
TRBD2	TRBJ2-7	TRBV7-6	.	CASSLGSRGGYEQYF	TGTGCCAGCAGCTTGGGCTCACGGGGGGGCTACGAGCAGTACTTC
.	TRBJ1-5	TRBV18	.	CASSPPSADINQPQHF	TGTGCCAGCTCACCACCGTCGGCGGATATCAATCAGCCCCAGCATTTT
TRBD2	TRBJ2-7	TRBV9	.	CASSVEAGGSYEQYF	TGTGCCAGCAGCGTAGAAGCGGGGGGGTCCTACGAGCAGTACTTC
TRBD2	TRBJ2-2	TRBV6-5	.	CASSLPGLGTGELFF	TGTGCCAGCAGTCTCCCGGGACTAGGCACCGGGGAGCTGTTTTTT
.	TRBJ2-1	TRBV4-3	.	CASSQAGGSYNEQFF	TGCGCCAGCAGCCAAGCCGGGGGCTCCTACAATGAGCAGTTCTTC
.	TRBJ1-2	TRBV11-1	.	CASSKRQSGYGYTF	TGTGCCAGCAGCAAGCGACAGTCGGGCTATGGCTACACCTTC
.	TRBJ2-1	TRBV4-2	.	CASSQGFNREQFF	TGTGCCAGCAGCCAAGGTTTTAACAGAGAGCAGTTCTTC
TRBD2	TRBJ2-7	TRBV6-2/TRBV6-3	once	CASSYVPGGQPFYEQYF	TGTGCCAGCAGTTACGTGCCGGGGGGGCAACCATTCTACGAGCAGTACTTC
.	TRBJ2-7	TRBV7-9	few	CASSLRGDNEQYF	TGTGCCAGCAGCTTAAGAGGAGATAACGAGCAGTACTTC
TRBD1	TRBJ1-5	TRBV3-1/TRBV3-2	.	CASSRTGASNQPQHF	TGTGCCAGCAGCCGGACAGGGGCCAGCAATCAGCCCCAGCATTTT
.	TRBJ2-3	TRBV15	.	CATSPLSREADTQYF	TGTGCCACCAGCCCCTTATCCAGGGAGGCAGATACGCAGTATTTT
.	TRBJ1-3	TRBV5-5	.	CASSPLTASGNTIYF	TGTGCCAGCAGCCCTTTGACAGCTTCTGGAAACACCATATATTTT
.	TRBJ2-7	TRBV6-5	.	CASTRGTGAYEQYF	TGTGCCAGCACTCGGGGGACTGGGGCCTACGAGCAGTACTTC
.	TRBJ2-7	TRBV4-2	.	CASSQDSPRTYEQYF	TGTGCCAGCAGCCAAGATAGCCCCCGGACCTACGAGCAGTACTTC
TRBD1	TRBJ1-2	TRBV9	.	CASSGTGVDYGYTF	TGTGCCAGCAGCGGTACAGGGGTAGACTATGGCTACACCTTC
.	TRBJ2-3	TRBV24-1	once	CATSDFGTDTQYF	TGTGCCACCAGTGATTTCGGCACAGATACGCAGTATTTT
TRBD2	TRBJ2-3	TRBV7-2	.	CASTGGATDTQYF	TGTGCCAGCACCGGGGGGGCCACAGATACGCAGTATTTT
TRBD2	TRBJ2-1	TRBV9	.	CASSVRDYANEQFF	TGTGCCAGCAGCGTCCGGGACTACGCCAATGAGCAGTTCTTC
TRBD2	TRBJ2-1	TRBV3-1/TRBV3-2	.	CASSHPITSGGDYNEQFF	TGTGCCAGCAGCCACCCCATAACTAGCGGGGGGGACTACAATGAGCAGTTCTTC
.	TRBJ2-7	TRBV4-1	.	CASSQGISGWEQYF	TGCGCCAGCAGCCAAGGCATTTCAGGGTGGGAGCAGTACTTC
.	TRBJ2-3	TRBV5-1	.	CASSLILAGTDTQYF	TGCGCCAGCAGCTTGATACTAGCCGGCACAGATACGCAGTATTTT
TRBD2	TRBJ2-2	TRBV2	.	CASRPPGLAGAWDTGELFF	TGTGCCAGCAGACCACCGGGACTAGCGGGGGCCTGGGACACCGGGGAGCTGTTTTTT
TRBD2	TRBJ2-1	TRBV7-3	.	CASSPTSGGLFF	TGTGCCAGCAGCCCTACTAGCGGGGGATTGTTCTTC
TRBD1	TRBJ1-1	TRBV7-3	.	CASRTDRGRGEAFF	TGTGCCAGCAGGACGGACAGGGGCCGGGGTGAAGCTTTCTTT
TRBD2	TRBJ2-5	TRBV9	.	CASTGTNQETQYF	TGTGCCAGCACCGGGACTAACCAAGAGACCCAGTACTTC
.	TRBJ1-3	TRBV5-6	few	CASSLVGGTSSGNTIYF	TGTGCCAGCAGCTTGGTGGGAGGAACGAGCTCTGGAAACACCATATATTTT
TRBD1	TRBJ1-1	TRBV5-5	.	CASSLAPTTGITEAFF	TGTGCCAGCAGCTTGGCCCCAACGACAGGGATCACTGAAGCTTTCTTT
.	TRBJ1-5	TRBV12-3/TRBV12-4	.	CASSLRGQPQHF	TGTGCCAGCAGTTTAAGGGGACAGCCCCAGCATTTT
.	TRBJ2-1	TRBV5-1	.	CASSLFDRNNEQFF	TGCGCCAGCAGCTTGTTCGACAGAAACAATGAGCAGTTCTTC
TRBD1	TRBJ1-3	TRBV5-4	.	CASSLDRGRGNTIYF	TGTGCCAGCAGCTTGGACAGGGGGCGGGGAAACACCATATATTTT
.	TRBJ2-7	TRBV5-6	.	CASRVRIWPYEQYF	TGTGCCAGCAGAGTGCGGATTTGGCCCTACGAGCAGTACTTC
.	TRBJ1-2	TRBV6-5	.	CASSRRQGSNYGYTF	TGTGCCAGCAGTCGACGCCAGGGATCTAACTATGGCTACACCTTC
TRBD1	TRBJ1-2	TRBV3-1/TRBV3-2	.	CASSQSGTGVFGYTF	TGTGCCAGCAGCCAATCCGGGACAGGGGTCTTTGGCTACACCTTC
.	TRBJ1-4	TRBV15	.	CATSRDRNSADEKLFF	TGTGCCACCAGCAGAGATCGGAACTCAGCGGACGAAAAACTGTTTTTT
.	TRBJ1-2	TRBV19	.	CASRLDNYGYTF	TGTGCCAGTAGGCTAGATAACTATGGCTACACCTTC
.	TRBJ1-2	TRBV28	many	CASTLIDRLGYTF	TGTGCCAGCACCCTCATCGACAGACTTGGCTACACCTTC
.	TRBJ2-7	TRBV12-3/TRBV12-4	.	CASSLVGDKEQYF	TGTGCCAGCAGTTTAGTAGGGGACAAAGAGCAGTACTTC
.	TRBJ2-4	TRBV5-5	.	CASSLAPGPNIQYF	TGTGCCAGCAGCTTGGCCCCAGGGCCAAACATTCAGTACTTC
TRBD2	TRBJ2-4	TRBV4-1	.	CASSRGTSGGVDKNIQYF	TGCGCCAGCAGCCGTGGGACTAGCGGGGGGGTTGACAAAAACATTCAGTACTTC
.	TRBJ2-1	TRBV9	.	CASSSVENEQFF	TGTGCCAGCAGCAGCGTAGAAAATGAGCAGTTCTTC
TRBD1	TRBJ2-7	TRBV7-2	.	CASGRAPGQGSYEQYF	TGTGCCAGCGGAAGGGCCCCGGGACAGGGCTCCTACGAGCAGTACTTC
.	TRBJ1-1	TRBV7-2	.	CASRWASTFEAFF	TGTGCCAGCAGGTGGGCAAGTACCTTTGAAGCTTTCTTT
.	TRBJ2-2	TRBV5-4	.	CASSLALGTFNTGELFF	TGTGCCAGCAGCTTGGCGCTGGGGACTTTCAACACCGGGGAGCTGTTTTTT
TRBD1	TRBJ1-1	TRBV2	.	CATTGGMNTEAFF	TGTGCCACGACAGGGGGGATGAACACTGAAGCTTTCTTT
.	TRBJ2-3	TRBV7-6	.	CASSLGGRTDTQYF	TGTGCCAGCAGCTTAGGCGGTAGGACAGATACGCAGTATTTT
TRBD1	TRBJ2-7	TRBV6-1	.	CASSEVWDSSYEQYF	TGTGCCAGCAGTGAGGTCTGGGACAGTTCCTACGAGCAGTACTTC